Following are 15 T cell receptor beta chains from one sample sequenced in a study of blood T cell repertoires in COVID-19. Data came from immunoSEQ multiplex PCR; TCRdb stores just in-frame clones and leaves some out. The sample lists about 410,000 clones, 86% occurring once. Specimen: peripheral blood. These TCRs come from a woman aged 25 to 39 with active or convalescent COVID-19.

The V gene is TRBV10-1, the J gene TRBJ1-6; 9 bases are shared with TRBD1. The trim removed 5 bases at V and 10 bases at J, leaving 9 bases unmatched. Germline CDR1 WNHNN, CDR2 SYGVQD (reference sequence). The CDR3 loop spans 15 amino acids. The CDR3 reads CASSRRTGEGSPLHF. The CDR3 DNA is TGCGCCAGCAGTCGCCGGACAGGGGAAGGGTCACCCCTCCACTTT.

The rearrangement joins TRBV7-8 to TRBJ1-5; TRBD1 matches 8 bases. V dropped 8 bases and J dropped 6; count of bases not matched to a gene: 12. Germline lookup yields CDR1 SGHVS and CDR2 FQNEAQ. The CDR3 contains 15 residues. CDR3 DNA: TGTGCCAGCGCGGAATCAGGGGGCGATGGTCAGCCCCAGCATTTT. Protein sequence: CASAESGGDGQPQHF.

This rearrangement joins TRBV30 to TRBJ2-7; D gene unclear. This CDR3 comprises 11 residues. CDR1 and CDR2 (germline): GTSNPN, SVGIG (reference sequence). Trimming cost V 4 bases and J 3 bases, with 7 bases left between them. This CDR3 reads CAWMSIYEQYF. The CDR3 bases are TGTGCCTGGATGAGCATCTACGAGCAGTACTTC.

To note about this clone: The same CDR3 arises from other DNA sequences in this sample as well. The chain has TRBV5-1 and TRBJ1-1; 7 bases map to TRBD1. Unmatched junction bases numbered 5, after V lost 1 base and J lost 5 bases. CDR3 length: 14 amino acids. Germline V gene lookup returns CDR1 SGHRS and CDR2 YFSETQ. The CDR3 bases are TGCGCCAGCAGCTTGAACAGGGGTTCAACTGAAGCTTTCTTT. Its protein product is CASSLNRGSTEAFF. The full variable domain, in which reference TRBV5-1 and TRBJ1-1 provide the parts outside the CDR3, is KAGVTQTPRYLIKTRGQQVTLSCSPISGHRSVSWYQQTPGQGLQFLFEYFSETQRNKGNFPGRFSGRQFSNSRSEMNVSTLELGDSALYLCASSLNRGSTEAFFGQGTRLTVV.

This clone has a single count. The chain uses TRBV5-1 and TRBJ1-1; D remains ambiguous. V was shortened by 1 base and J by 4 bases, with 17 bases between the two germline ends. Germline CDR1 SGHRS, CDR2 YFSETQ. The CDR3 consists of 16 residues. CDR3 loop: CASSLSSSRHFTEAFF. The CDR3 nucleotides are TGCGCCAGCAGCTTGAGTAGTTCACGACACTTCACTGAAGCTTTCTTT. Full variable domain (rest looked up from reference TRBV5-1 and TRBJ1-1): KAGVTQTPRYLIKTRGQQVTLSCSPISGHRSVSWYQQTPGQGLQFLFEYFSETQRNKGNFPGRFSGRQFSNSRSEMNVSTLELGDSALYLCASSLSSSRHFTEAFFGQGTRLTVV.

CDR3 DNA: TGTGCCAGCAGTTCGGGAGGGTCAGGCCAGCCCCAGCATTTT. Translation gives CASSSGGSGQPQHF. This chain joins TRBV27 and TRBJ1-5, with no clear D. This CDR3 is 14 amino acids long. Per the germline V gene, CDR1 is MNHEY and CDR2 is SMNVEV (reference sequence). V was cut by 4 bases and J by 7 bases, with 14 bases left in between.

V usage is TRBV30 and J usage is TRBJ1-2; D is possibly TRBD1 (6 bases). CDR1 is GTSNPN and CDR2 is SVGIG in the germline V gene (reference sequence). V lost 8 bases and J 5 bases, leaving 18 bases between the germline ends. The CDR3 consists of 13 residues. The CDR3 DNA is TGTGCCAAACAGGGCCCTTGGAAATATGGCTACACCTTC. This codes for CAKQGPWKYGYTF. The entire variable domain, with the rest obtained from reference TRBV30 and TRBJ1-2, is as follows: SQTIHQWPATLVQPVGSPLSLECTVEGTSNPNLYWYRQAAGRGLQLLFYSVGIGQISSEVPQNLSASRPQDRQFILSSKKLLLSDSGFYLCAKQGPWKYGYTFGSGTRLTVV.

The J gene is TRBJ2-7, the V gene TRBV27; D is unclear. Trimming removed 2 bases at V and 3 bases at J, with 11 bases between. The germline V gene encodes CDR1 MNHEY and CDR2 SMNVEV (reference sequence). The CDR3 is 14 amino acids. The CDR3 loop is CASSLRVGVYEQYF. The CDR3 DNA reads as TGTGCCAGCAGTTTACGTGTCGGAGTCTACGAGCAGTACTTC.

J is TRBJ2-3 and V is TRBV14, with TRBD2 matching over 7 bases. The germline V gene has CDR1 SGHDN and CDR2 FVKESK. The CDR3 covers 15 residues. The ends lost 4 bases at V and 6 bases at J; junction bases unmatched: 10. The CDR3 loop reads CASSPSGERGDTQYF. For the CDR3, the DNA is TGTGCCAGCAGCCCATCGGGGGAGCGGGGTGATACGCAGTATTTT.

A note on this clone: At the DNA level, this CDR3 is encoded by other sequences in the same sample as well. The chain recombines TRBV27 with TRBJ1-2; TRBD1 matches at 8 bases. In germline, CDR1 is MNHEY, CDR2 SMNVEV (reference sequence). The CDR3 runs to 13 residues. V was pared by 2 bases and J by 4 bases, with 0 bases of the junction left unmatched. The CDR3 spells CASSLTGGYGYTF. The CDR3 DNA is TGTGCCAGCAGTTTAACAGGGGGCTATGGCTACACCTTC.

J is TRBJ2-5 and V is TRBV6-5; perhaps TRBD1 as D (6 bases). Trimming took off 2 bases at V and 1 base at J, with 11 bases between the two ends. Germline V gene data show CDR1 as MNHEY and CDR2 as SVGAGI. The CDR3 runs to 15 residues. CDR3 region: CASSYGAGVQETQYF. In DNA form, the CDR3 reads TGTGCCAGCAGTTACGGCGCAGGGGTCCAAGAGACCCAGTACTTC.

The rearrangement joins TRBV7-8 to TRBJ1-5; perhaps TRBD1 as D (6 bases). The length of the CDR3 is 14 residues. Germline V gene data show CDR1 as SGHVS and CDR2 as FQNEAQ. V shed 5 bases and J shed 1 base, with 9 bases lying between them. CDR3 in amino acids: CASSHGQSNQPQHF. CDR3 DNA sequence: TGTGCCAGCAGCCACGGACAGAGCAATCAGCCCCAGCATTTT.

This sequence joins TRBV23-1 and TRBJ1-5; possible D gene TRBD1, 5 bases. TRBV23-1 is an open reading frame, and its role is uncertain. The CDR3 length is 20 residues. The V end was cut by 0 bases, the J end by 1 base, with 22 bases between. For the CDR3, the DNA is TGCGCCAGCAGTCAATCGGGGGGGACTTTCTCTCCAAGCAGCAATCAGCCCCAGCATTTT. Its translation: CASSQSGGTFSPSSNQPQHF.

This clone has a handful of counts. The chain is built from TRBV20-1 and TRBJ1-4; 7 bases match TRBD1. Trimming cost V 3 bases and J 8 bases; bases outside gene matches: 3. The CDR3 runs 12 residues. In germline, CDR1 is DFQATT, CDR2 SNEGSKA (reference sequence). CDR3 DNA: TGCAGTGCTAGTCAGGGGGACGAAAAACTGTTTTTT. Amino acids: CSASQGDEKLFF.

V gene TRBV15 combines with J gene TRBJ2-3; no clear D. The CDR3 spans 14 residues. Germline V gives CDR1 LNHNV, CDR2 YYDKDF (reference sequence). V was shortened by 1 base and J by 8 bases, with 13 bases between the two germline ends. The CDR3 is CATSRAPGIATQYF. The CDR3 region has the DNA TGTGCCACCAGCAGAGCCCCAGGTATCGCTACGCAGTATTTT.